These T cell receptor beta chains were read from a single sample in a study of blood T cell repertoires in COVID-19. TCRdb's table, derived via immunoSEQ multiplex PCR, lists solely in-frame clones and lacks some. Found here are 150,000 or so clones, around four fifths of them singletons; the top ten hold 3%. The sequencing input was peripheral blood. The receptors stem from a woman between 35 and 50 years old with active or convalescent COVID-19. CDR3s include the opening cysteine and the closing phenylalanine or tryptophan. D genes are given only for firm matches. The size field is filled for only some rows; it gives once, few, many or a size class.

-	-	TRBV6-5	TRBJ2-2	CASSYEVTGELFF	TGTGCCAGCAGTTACGAGGTCACCGGGGAGCTGTTTTTT
-	TRBD2	TRBV4-2	TRBJ2-2	CASSQVAGGRTGELFF	TGTGCCAGCAGCCAAGTAGCGGGGGGCAGGACCGGGGAGCTGTTTTTT
-	-	TRBV7-2	TRBJ2-7	CASSLGGAASYEQYF	TGTGCCAGCAGCTTAGGCGGGGCCGCCTCCTACGAGCAGTACTTC
-	-	TRBV6-5	TRBJ2-2	CASSYVHKGTGELFF	TGTGCCAGCAGTTACGTGCACAAGGGGACCGGGGAGCTGTTTTTT
few	TRBD1	TRBV3-1/TRBV3-2	TRBJ1-1	CASRDRGTEAFF	TGTGCCAGCAGGGACAGGGGCACTGAAGCTTTCTTT
-	-	TRBV28	TRBJ1-6	CASSLSGGANSPLHF	TGTGCCAGCAGTTTATCTGGGGGCGCAAATTCACCCCTCCACTTT
-	TRBD1	TRBV7-8	TRBJ1-5	CASNYKGDRTSNQPQHF	TGTGCCAGCAACTACAAAGGGGACAGAACGTCGAATCAGCCCCAGCATTTT
-	-	TRBV29-1	TRBJ1-1	CTPLRNTEAFF	TGCACCCCCCTTAGGAACACTGAAGCTTTCTTT
-	TRBD2	TRBV10-3	TRBJ2-3	CAISAGGGDTQYF	TGTGCCATCAGTGCGGGGGGGGGAGATACGCAGTATTTT
-	TRBD1	TRBV2	TRBJ1-2	CASSELRQGDGYTF	TGTGCCAGCAGTGAACTTAGACAGGGGGATGGCTACACCTTC
-	-	TRBV9	TRBJ1-5	CASSEGGEGPQHF	TGTGCCAGCAGCGAGGGAGGTGAAGGGCCCCAGCATTTT
-	TRBD2	TRBV11-2	TRBJ2-5	CASRLAGQETQYF	TGTGCCAGCAGGCTAGCGGGGCAAGAGACCCAGTACTTC
once	TRBD2	TRBV11-2	TRBJ2-7	CASSLERLAGAGEQYF	TGTGCCAGCAGCTTAGAACGACTAGCGGGGGCCGGAGAGCAGTACTTC
-	TRBD1	TRBV28	TRBJ1-2	CASSLWNPGQGSYGYTF	TGTGCCAGCAGTTTATGGAACCCGGGACAGGGGTCCTATGGCTACACCTTC
-	-	TRBV9	TRBJ2-2	CASSPRDTNTGELFF	TGTGCCAGCAGCCCTCGGGACACCAACACCGGGGAGCTGTTTTTT
-	-	TRBV9	TRBJ1-1	CASSVGRRRGGSNTEAFF	TGTGCCAGCAGCGTAGGGCGAAGGAGGGGGGGTTCGAACACTGAAGCTTTCTTT
-	-	TRBV5-6	TRBJ1-2	CASSFRPSPSGSLDYGYTF	TGTGCCAGCTCCTTTAGGCCGAGCCCTTCAGGGTCCCTAGACTATGGCTACACCTTC
-	-	TRBV10-3	TRBJ2-2	CAIMWGDGGELFF	TGTGCCATCATGTGGGGGGACGGCGGGGAGCTGTTTTTT
-	TRBD1	TRBV7-2	TRBJ1-6	CASSLTGADNSPLHF	TGTGCCAGCAGCTTGACAGGGGCCGATAATTCACCCCTCCACTTT
-	-	TRBV29-1	TRBJ1-1	CSVALLLKRDTEAFF	TGCAGCGTTGCCCTGCTCTTAAAGAGGGACACTGAAGCTTTCTTT
-	TRBD2	TRBV6-2/TRBV6-3	TRBJ2-2	CASSSLAGGTGELFF	TGTGCCAGCAGTTCCCTAGCGGGAGGCACCGGGGAGCTGTTTTTT
-	TRBD1	TRBV3-1/TRBV3-2	TRBJ1-4	CASGQDFEKLFF	TGTGCCAGCGGACAGGATTTTGAAAAACTGTTTTTT